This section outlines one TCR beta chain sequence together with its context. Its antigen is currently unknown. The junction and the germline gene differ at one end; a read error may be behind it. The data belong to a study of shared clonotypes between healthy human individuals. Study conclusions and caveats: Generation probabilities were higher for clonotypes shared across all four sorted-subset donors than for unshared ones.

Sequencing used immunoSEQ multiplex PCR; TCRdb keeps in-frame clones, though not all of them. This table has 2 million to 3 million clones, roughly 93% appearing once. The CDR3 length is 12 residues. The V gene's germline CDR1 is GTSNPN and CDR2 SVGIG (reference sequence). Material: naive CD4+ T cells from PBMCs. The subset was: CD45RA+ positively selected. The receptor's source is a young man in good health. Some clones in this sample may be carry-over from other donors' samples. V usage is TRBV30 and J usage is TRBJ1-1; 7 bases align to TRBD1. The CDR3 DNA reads TGTGCCTGGGGTGTCCGGGACAGTGAAGCTTTCTTT. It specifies CAWGVRDSEAFF.